The 17 T cell receptor beta chains in this list originate from one sample, sequenced in a study of CD8 T cells in ankylosing spondylitis. For these TCRs, the target antigens are not known. Whole-study findings and limits: Typical of ankylosing spondylitis blood, it appeared, was a TCR beta motif of under 10 highly homologous variants.

TCRdb reprocessed the 5' RACE reads via MiXCR and lists one record per CDR3 protein. Here the sample spans roughly 400,000 distinct CDR3 sequences, under 25% being singletons. Sample: blood, either unsorted or a sorted T cell fraction (not recorded which). The receptor source for this set is a male donor with ankylosing spondylitis.

The chain recombines TRBV4-3 with TRBJ2-2, with 9 bases that match TRBD2. The CDR3 is 18 residues long. Trimming took 0 bases from V and 7 from J; bases not matched to a gene: 12. The germline V gene has CDR1 LGHNA and CDR2 YSLEER. The CDR3 sequence is CASSQDDWREGHGGELFF. The CDR3 DNA reads TGCGCCAGCAGCCAAGATGACTGGCGGGAGGGCCATGGCGGGGAGCTGTTTTTT.

DNA of the CDR3: TGTGCCAGCAGGGGCGGGACTAGCGGAACCCTCTACGAGCAGTACTTC. Amino acid sequence: CASRGGTSGTLYEQYF. V usage is TRBV6-1 and J usage is TRBJ2-7; TRBD2 agrees at 11 bases. The CDR3 covers 16 residues. The germline V gene has CDR1 MNHNS and CDR2 SASEGT. V shed 6 bases, J shed 3 bases, and the junction held 10 bases outside the gene matches.

This clonotype came up a few times. CDR3 in amino acids: CASSLMPVADTEAFF. The CDR3 nucleotides read TGCGCCAGCAGCTTGATGCCCGTTGCTGACACTGAAGCTTTCTTT. The chain has TRBV5-1 and TRBJ1-1, with D unresolved. The V gene lost 1 base and the J gene lost 3 bases, with 13 bases spanning the gap. The CDR3 sequence is 15 residues long. The V gene's germline CDR1 is SGHRS and CDR2 YFSETQ. The variable domain in full, with the rest retrieved from reference TRBV5-1 and TRBJ1-1, is KAGVTQTPRYLIKTRGQQVTLSCSPISGHRSVSWYQQTPGQGLQFLFEYFSETQRNKGNFPGRFSGRQFSNSRSEMNVSTLELGDSALYLCASSLMPVADTEAFFGQGTRLTVV.

The chain recombines TRBV5-1 with TRBJ2-1; 9 bases are shared with TRBD1. Losses at the gene ends were 0 bases for V and 6 bases for J; bases not matched to a gene: 4. CDR3 length: 15 residues. Looked up from germline, CDR1 is SGHRS and CDR2 is YFSETQ. The CDR3 region is CASSLAQGAINEQFF. Written as DNA, the CDR3 is TGCGCCAGCAGCTTGGCACAGGGGGCTATCAATGAGCAGTTCTTC.

The genes are TRBV7-9 and TRBJ2-5; the D gene is possibly TRBD1 (5 bases). The V gene's germline CDR1 is SEHNR and CDR2 FQNEAQ (reference sequence). CDR3 length: 17 amino acids. V lost 5 bases and J lost 5, with 24 bases in between. The CDR3, as DNA: TGTGCCAGCAGCCCCGTGGGCTTGGCAGGGTCTGGCGAGACCCAGTACTTC. It codes for CASSPVGLAGSGETQYF.

CDR3 protein: CSASQRDETQYF. Here the CDR3 DNA reads TGCAGTGCTAGTCAGCGGGACGAGACCCAGTACTTC. This sequence joins TRBV20-1 and TRBJ2-5; TRBD2 aligns across 7 bases. The V segment lost 3 bases and the J segment 5 bases; nucleotides outside the gene matches: 3. The length of the CDR3 is 12 residues. CDR1 is DFQATT, CDR2 SNEGSKA, per germline (reference sequence).

Here the CDR3 reads CASSPRNRDILYGYTF. The CDR3 bases are TGTGCCAGCTCACCAAGAAACAGGGACATCCTCTATGGCTACACCTTC. The chain links TRBV18 to TRBJ1-2; D is perhaps TRBD1 (6 bases). V dropped 2 bases and J dropped 4 bases, with 17 bases sitting between them. Germline CDR1 and CDR2: KGHSH and LQKENI. This CDR3 contains 16 residues.

The DNA for the CDR3 is TGTGCCAGCAGCCCGACGGGACAGGGGGCAGATACGCAGTATTTT. Translated, it gives CASSPTGQGADTQYF. The V call is TRBV9, the J call TRBJ2-3; the match to TRBD1 covers 11 bases. The CDR3 contains 15 residues. V lost 4 bases, J lost 4 bases, and 5 bases stayed unmatched. CDR1 and CDR2 (germline): SGDLS, YYNGEE.

V and J are TRBV27 and TRBJ2-1; D gene ambiguous. CDR1 and CDR2 (germline): MNHEY, SMNVEV (reference sequence). The length of the CDR3 is 15 residues. Trimming left V 3 bases short and J 2 bases short, with 11 bases between. CDR3 region: CASSFRMGTYNEQFF. The CDR3 DNA reads as TGTGCCAGCAGTTTCCGTATGGGGACCTACAATGAGCAGTTCTTC.

The J gene is TRBJ1-4, the V gene TRBV7-9; 9 nucleotides align to TRBD1. Germline CDR1 reads SEHNR; CDR2 reads FQNEAQ (reference sequence). The CDR3 has 16 amino acids. With V trimmed by 1 base and J by 6 bases, 6 bases remained unmatched. The CDR3 loop reads CASSLVQGAADEKLFF. The CDR3 bases are TGTGCCAGCAGCTTAGTACAGGGGGCAGCAGATGAAAAACTGTTTTTT. Together with reference TRBV7-9 and TRBJ1-4, the CDR3 gives the full variable domain: DTGVSQNPRHKITKRGQNVTFRCDPISEHNRLYWYRQTLGQGPEFLTYFQNEAQLEKSRLLSDRFSAERPKGSFSTLEIQRTEQGDSAMYLCASSLVQGAADEKLFFGSGTQLSVL.

About this clonotype: A much larger clone is a single base away; this may be a read error. This chain connects TRBV20-1 to TRBJ2-1, with 8 bases lining up with TRBD2. CDR1 is DFQATT, CDR2 SNEGSKA, per germline (reference sequence). CDR3 length: 14 amino acids. The junction had 5 bases not matched to a gene; V was cut back by 4 bases and J by 3 bases. The CDR3 DNA sequence: TGCAGTGCTACGAGGACTAGCAGCTACAATGAGCAGTTCTTC. It specifies CSATRTSSYNEQFF.

This clonotype has just a few counts. J is TRBJ2-7 and V is TRBV28; 7 nucleotides line up with TRBD1. Germline assignment: CDR1 MDHEN and CDR2 SYDVKM. The V gene end was trimmed by 7 bases and the J gene end by 2 bases; junction bases not matched to a gene: 14. The CDR3 runs 16 residues. CDR3 in DNA: TGTGCCAGCACGGGGCCACGAAGGGACAGAGCCTACGAGCAGTACTTC. Translating it yields CASTGPRRDRAYEQYF.

This clonotype was counted between two and nine times. The chain couples TRBV4-1 to TRBJ1-2; 7 bases map to TRBD1. This CDR3 is 15 amino acids long. In germline, CDR1 is MGHRA, CDR2 YSYEKL. V gave up 1 base and J gave up 3 bases; unmatched junction bases: 5. The CDR3 is CASSQVADRDYGYTF. CDR3 coding DNA: TGCGCCAGCAGCCAAGTGGCTGACAGGGACTATGGCTACACCTTC.

This clonotype turned up a few times. The rearrangement joins TRBV29-1 to TRBJ1-6; TRBD1 is a possible D gene (6 bases). The CDR3 covers 13 residues. Germline V gene lookup returns CDR1 SQVTM and CDR2 ANQGSEA. V dropped 0 bases and J dropped 10 bases, with 10 bases sitting between them. For the CDR3, the DNA is TGCAGCGTTGAAGACGGGGGGGCCTCACCCCTCCACTTT. Translating gives CSVEDGGASPLHF.

This chain connects TRBV20-1 to TRBJ2-1, with 12 nucleotides matching TRBD2. V shed 6 bases, J shed 2 bases, and the junction held 11 bases outside the gene matches. This CDR3 is 17 amino acids long. The germline gives CDR1 DFQATT, CDR2 SNEGSKA (reference sequence). CDR3 sequence (DNA): TGCAGTGCCTGGACTAGCGGGATCGAACTGCCCTACAATGAGCAGTTCTTC. Protein: CSAWTSGIELPYNEQFF.

This chain joins TRBV2 and TRBJ1-1; 8 bases agree with TRBD1. J lost 6 bases, V lost 7 bases, and 7 bases had no gene match. In germline, CDR1 is SNHLY, CDR2 FYNNEI. The CDR3 has 13 amino acids. This CDR3 is CASINRGFAEAFF. DNA of the CDR3: TGTGCCAGCATAAACAGGGGGTTCGCTGAAGCTTTCTTT.

The chain couples TRBV7-2 to TRBJ2-7, with D perhaps given as TRBD1 or TRBD2 (5 bases each). This CDR3 has 14 residues. Germline loops: CDR1 SGHTA, CDR2 FQGNSA. The ends were cut back, 1 base at V and 5 bases at J, with 12 bases in the middle. Written as DNA, the CDR3 is TGTGCCAGCAGCTTAGTCTCGGGGCGGGACGAGCAGTACTTC. Its protein is CASSLVSGRDEQYF.